The 28 T cell receptor beta chains given below trace back to one sample, sequenced in a study of OX40 agonist ivuxolimab in advanced cancers. Sequenced by immunoSEQ multiplex PCR; TCRdb stores in-frame clones only, minus some. The sample consists of roughly 70,000 clones, around 89% of them appearing once. The sequences come from CD4+ or CD8+ T cells sorted from blood, collected in a trial of the OX40 agonist ivuxolimab. The receptors were gathered from an adult with an advanced solid tumor such as melanoma, head and neck, liver or kidney cancer.

CDR3 in DNA: TGTGCCAGCAGCTTCTCGGGGGCCACCGGGGAGCTGTTTTTT. This gives the protein CASSFSGATGELFF. The rearrangement joins TRBV5-8 to TRBJ2-2; D could derive from TRBD1 or TRBD2 (6 bases each). CDR1 and CDR2 (germline): SGHTS, YDEGEE. The CDR3 runs to 14 residues. V lost 2 bases and J lost 4, with 9 bases in between.

The chain couples TRBV6-5 to TRBJ2-1; TRBD2 aligns across 8 bases. The CDR3 has 15 amino acids. Per the germline V gene, CDR1 is MNHEY and CDR2 is SVGAGI. Germline trimming cut 7 bases from V and 6 bases from J; bases unmatched to any gene: 11. Here the CDR3 reads CASKGAGAGSNEQFF. Written as DNA, the CDR3 is TGTGCCAGCAAAGGAGCGGGAGCAGGGAGCAATGAGCAGTTCTTC.

The rearrangement uses TRBV10-3 and TRBJ2-1; possible D gene TRBD1, 5 bases. V was clipped by 6 bases and J by 6 bases, with 18 bases between them. CDR1 and CDR2 (germline): ENHRY, SYGVKD. CDR3 length: 15 residues. CDR3 sequence reads: CAISREIKTGNEQFF. Written as DNA, the CDR3 is TGTGCCATCAGCAGGGAAATCAAGACTGGCAATGAGCAGTTCTTC.

This CDR3 reads CASGAGGRNGELFF. The CDR3 nucleotides are TGTGCCAGCGGGGCGGGAGGTAGGAACGGGGAGCTGTTTTTT. V is TRBV28 and J is TRBJ2-2, with 8 positions matching TRBD2. Germline values: CDR1 MDHEN, CDR2 SYDVKM. CDR3 size: 14 residues. Trimming at V came to 8 bases and at J to 7 bases, leaving 9 bases not matched to a gene.

The chain has TRBV7-9 and TRBJ1-2; D perhaps matches TRBD1 (6 bases). Germline loops: CDR1 SEHNR, CDR2 FQNEAQ (reference sequence). The germline V and J ends were trimmed by 1 base and 5 bases, with 11 bases remaining between them. This CDR3 region has 14 residues. The CDR3 loop is CASSLDRVSYGYTF. CDR3 DNA: TGTGCCAGCAGCTTAGACAGGGTGTCTTATGGCTACACCTTC.

In the case of this clone: Other DNA sequences within the sample encode an identical CDR3. The rearrangement links TRBV28 to TRBJ1-4; TRBD1 matches 7 bases. The germline CDR1 and CDR2 sequences are MDHEN and SYDVKM. The CDR3 loop spans 18 amino acids. The ends lost 3 bases at V and 0 bases at J; junction bases unmatched: 10. This chain's CDR3 is CASSFKTPGGATNEKLFF. The CDR3 DNA reads as TGTGCCAGCAGTTTTAAGACACCAGGGGGAGCAACTAATGAAAAACTGTTTTTT.

This chain joins TRBV28 and TRBJ2-2, with D possibly being TRBD1 (6 bases). CDR3 length equals 13 residues. Germline V gives CDR1 MDHEN, CDR2 SYDVKM. V was shortened by 6 bases and J by 8 bases, with 13 bases between the two germline ends. CDR3 residues: CASSIPGQGELFF. In DNA, the CDR3 is TGTGCCAGCAGCATCCCCGGACAGGGGGAGCTGTTTTTT.

In this sample, this clone turned up once. The J gene is TRBJ1-2, the V gene TRBV29-1; TRBD1 agrees at 7 bases. Germline trimming cut 6 bases from V and 7 bases from J; bases unmatched to any gene: 8. The CDR3 has 12 amino acids. CDR1 and CDR2 (germline): SQVTM, ANQGSEA. The CDR3 sequence is CSVSGTVSGYTF. CDR3 coding DNA: TGCAGCGTCTCCGGGACAGTGAGTGGCTACACCTTC.

This sequence joins TRBV5-1 and TRBJ2-4; 15 bases align to TRBD2. Trimming removed 4 bases from V and 5 bases from J; junction bases left unmatched: 13. This CDR3 is built from 19 residues. Germline CDR1 reads SGHRS; CDR2 reads YFSETQ. The CDR3 bases are TGCGCCAGCAGCACTGGCCCGGGACTAGCGGGAGGTCCGCAAAACATTCAGTACTTC. It encodes CASSTGPGLAGGPQNIQYF.

The CDR3 reads CASSRQGQSNQPQHF. In DNA form, the CDR3 reads TGTGCCAGTAGTAGACAGGGCCAGAGCAATCAGCCCCAGCATTTT. The chain joins TRBV19 to TRBJ1-5, with 7 bases matching TRBD1. The V gene's germline CDR1 is LNHDA and CDR2 SQIVND (reference sequence). The CDR3 runs to 15 residues. V shed 4 bases, J shed 1 base, and the junction held 4 bases outside the gene matches.

There are a few counts of this clone. J is TRBJ2-7 and V is TRBV10-1, with 9 bases identical to TRBD1. V was pared by 5 bases and J by 0 bases, with 2 bases of the junction left unmatched. The V gene's germline CDR1 is WNHNN and CDR2 SYGVQD (reference sequence). This CDR3 is built from 14 residues. CDR3 residues: CASSRTGDSYEQYF. CDR3 DNA sequence: TGCGCCAGCAGTCGGACAGGGGACTCCTACGAGCAGTACTTC.

This clone was seen just once. The V and J genes are TRBV5-1 and TRBJ2-2; D might be TRBD1 (5 bases). This CDR3 is built from 15 residues. CDR1 and CDR2 (germline): SGHRS, YFSETQ. V was trimmed by 4 bases and J by 1 base, leaving 11 bases between them. CDR3 sequence reads: CASSPLTVNTGELFF. The CDR3 DNA sequence: TGCGCCAGCAGCCCCCTGACAGTGAACACCGGGGAGCTGTTTTTT.

This chain uses TRBV4-1 with TRBJ1-2; a possible D gene is TRBD1 (5 bases). Germline V gene data show CDR1 as MGHRA and CDR2 as YSYEKL. This CDR3 contains 14 residues. Deletions cut 0 bases from V and 4 bases from J, with 9 bases between. CDR3 amino acids: CASSQDQGFYGYTF. Written as DNA, the CDR3 is TGCGCCAGCAGCCAAGATCAGGGATTCTATGGCTACACCTTC.

J is TRBJ1-5 and V is TRBV6-1; D not certain. Germline V CDR1 and CDR2: MNHNS, SASEGT. The germline V and J ends were trimmed by 7 bases and 5 bases, with 12 bases remaining between them. The CDR3 loop spans 13 amino acids. The CDR3 spells CASTTRADQPQHF. For the CDR3, the DNA is TGTGCCAGCACTACTAGGGCCGATCAGCCCCAGCATTTT.

The chain links TRBV28 to TRBJ2-6, with unresolved D. From germline, CDR1 is MDHEN and CDR2 SYDVKM. The V end was cut by 3 bases, the J end by 2 bases, with 11 bases between. The CDR3 totals 16 residues. CDR3 sequence (DNA): TGTGCCAGCAGTTTTGGTCCCGAAACTGGGGCCAACGTCCTGACTTTC. It encodes CASSFGPETGANVLTF.

This clone was found once. The V gene is TRBV4-2, the J gene TRBJ2-7; D may be TRBD1 (6 bases). Germline CDR1 reads LGHNA; CDR2 reads YNFKEQ. The CDR3 length is 13 residues. The ends were cut back, 8 bases at V and 4 bases at J, with 15 bases in the middle. CDR3 region: CASPRQDFYEQYF. CDR3 in DNA: TGTGCCAGCCCACGACAGGACTTTTACGAGCAGTACTTC.

This clone appeared a single time. CDR3 in DNA: TGTGCCAGCAGCTTACAAGGAGGGGGCGGGGATGAGCAGTTCTTC. Translated: CASSLQGGGGDEQFF. This chain links TRBV7-9 with TRBJ2-1, with a weak D call TRBD1 (7 bases). In germline, CDR1 is SEHNR, CDR2 FQNEAQ (reference sequence). The length of the CDR3 is 15 residues. With 2 bases removed from V and 8 bases from J, the gap between germline ends came to 16 bases.

The rearrangement joins TRBV2 to TRBJ2-1; 9 bases fit TRBD1. The V gene end was trimmed by 5 bases and the J gene end by 7 bases; junction bases not matched to a gene: 6. CDR3 length: 14 amino acids. Germline V gene lookup returns CDR1 SNHLY and CDR2 FYNNEI. The CDR3 DNA reads as TGTGCCAGCAGTAGGGACAGGGCATTGAATGAGCAGTTCTTC. This encodes CASSRDRALNEQFF.

This clone was seen only once. This sequence joins TRBV7-9 and TRBJ2-1; possibly TRBD2 for D (6 bases). The germline V gene encodes CDR1 SEHNR and CDR2 FQNEAQ (reference sequence). The CDR3 spans 14 residues. The V gene lost 6 bases and the J gene lost 7 bases, with 16 bases spanning the gap. CDR3 bases: TGTGCCAGCAGGAGCAGTGGGGCGGGGAATGAGCAGTTCTTC. This encodes CASRSSGAGNEQFF. The full variable domain, rest sourced from reference TRBV7-9 and TRBJ2-1, is DTGVSQNPRHKITKRGQNVTFRCDPISEHNRLYWYRQTLGQGPEFLTYFQNEAQLEKSRLLSDRFSAERPKGSFSTLEIQRTEQGDSAMYLCASRSSGAGNEQFFGPGTRLTVL.

The chain uses TRBV5-1 and TRBJ2-2; TRBD2 matches at 10 bases. The CDR3 covers 16 residues. The V and J ends lost 5 bases and 1 base, in that order; junction bases with no gene match: 5. Germline V gene lookup returns CDR1 SGHRS and CDR2 YFSETQ. CDR3 loop: CASSYRTSGNTGELFF. The CDR3 DNA follows: TGCGCCAGCAGTTATAGGACTAGCGGGAACACCGGGGAGCTGTTTTTT.

This clone was seen a single time. V is TRBV28 and J is TRBJ2-7, with 8 bases that match TRBD2. The germline CDR1 and CDR2 sequences are MDHEN and SYDVKM. The V gene end was trimmed by 7 bases and the J gene end by 6 bases; junction bases not matched to a gene: 11. The CDR3 loop spans 14 amino acids. For the CDR3, the DNA is TGTGCCAGCAATAGCGGGACCGCTCTTCGCGAGCAGTACTTC. Residues: CASNSGTALREQYF.

The chain has TRBV29-1 and TRBJ1-1; 7 bases are a match to TRBD1. Trimming at V came to 7 bases and at J to 4 bases, leaving 9 bases not matched to a gene. From germline, CDR1 is SQVTM and CDR2 ANQGSEA. This CDR3 has 13 residues. The CDR3 protein is CSGTKGDSTEAFF. In DNA, the CDR3 is TGCAGCGGGACTAAGGGGGACAGCACTGAAGCTTTCTTT.

This chain links TRBV7-2 with TRBJ1-6; TRBD1 might be the D (6 bases). Per germline, CDR1 SGHTA and CDR2 FQGNSA. The CDR3 runs 13 residues. Trimming shortened V by 1 base and J by 10 bases, and 8 bases separated the two germline ends. For the CDR3, the DNA is TGTGCCAGCAGCTTAGGTGGGGGCTCACCCCTCCACTTT. Translation gives CASSLGGGSPLHF.

The chain is built from TRBV28 and TRBJ2-1; TRBD2 aligns across 14 bases. Germline loops: CDR1 MDHEN, CDR2 SYDVKM. The length of the CDR3 is 15 residues. V dropped 5 bases and J dropped 8; count of bases not matched to a gene: 5. The CDR3 sequence is CASSLGTSGSDEQFF. As DNA, the CDR3 is TGTGCCAGCAGTCTCGGGACTAGCGGGAGCGATGAGCAGTTCTTC.

The V gene is TRBV6-1, the J gene TRBJ2-5; 9 bases align to TRBD1. V trimming: 7 bases; J trimming: 3 bases; junction bases outside the gene matches: 3. The length of the CDR3 is 13 residues. Germline V gene lookup returns CDR1 MNHNS and CDR2 SASEGT. The DNA for the CDR3 is TGTGCCAGCAAACGACAGGGGGAAGAGACCCAGTACTTC. Translation gives CASKRQGEETQYF.

The gene calls are TRBV6-5 and TRBJ1-4, with unresolved D. This CDR3 has 15 residues. Germline assignment: CDR1 MNHEY and CDR2 SVGAGI. V was pared by 4 bases and J by 7 bases, with 16 bases between. The CDR3 DNA sequence: TGTGCCAGCAGTTGGAGAGGTACTCGGGGTGAAAAACTGTTTTTT. It codes for CASSWRGTRGEKLFF.

The chain carries TRBV7-9 and TRBJ2-1; D might be TRBD1 (5 bases). Deletions cut 4 bases from V and 6 bases from J, with 19 bases between. This CDR3 contains 16 residues. The germline gives CDR1 SEHNR, CDR2 FQNEAQ (reference sequence). The CDR3 coding sequence is TGTGCCAGCAGCTCCCTCCCAGTAACCAGGGCCAATGAGCAGTTCTTC. This encodes CASSSLPVTRANEQFF.

The chain carries TRBV9 and TRBJ2-4, with TRBD1 identical over 11 bases. The ends lost 4 bases at V and 0 bases at J; junction bases unmatched: 6. This CDR3 has 17 amino acids. Germline CDR1 is SGDLS and CDR2 is YYNGEE. The CDR3 DNA reads TGTGCCAGCAGCTTGGGACAGGGGGTTTCAGCCAAAAACATTCAGTACTTC. It yields the protein CASSLGQGVSAKNIQYF.